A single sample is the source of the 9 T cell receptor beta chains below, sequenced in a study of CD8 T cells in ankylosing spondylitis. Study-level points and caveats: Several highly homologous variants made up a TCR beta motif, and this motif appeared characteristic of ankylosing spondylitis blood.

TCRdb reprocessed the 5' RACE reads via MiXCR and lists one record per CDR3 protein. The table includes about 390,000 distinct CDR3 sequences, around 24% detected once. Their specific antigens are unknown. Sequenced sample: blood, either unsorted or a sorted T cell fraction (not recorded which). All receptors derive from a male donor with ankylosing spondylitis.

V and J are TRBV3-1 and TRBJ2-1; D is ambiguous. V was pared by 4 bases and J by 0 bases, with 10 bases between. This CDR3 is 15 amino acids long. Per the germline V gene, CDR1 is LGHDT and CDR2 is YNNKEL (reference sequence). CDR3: CASSPPSTSYNEQFF. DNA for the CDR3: TGTGCCAGCAGCCCCCCGAGCACCTCCTACAATGAGCAGTTCTTC.

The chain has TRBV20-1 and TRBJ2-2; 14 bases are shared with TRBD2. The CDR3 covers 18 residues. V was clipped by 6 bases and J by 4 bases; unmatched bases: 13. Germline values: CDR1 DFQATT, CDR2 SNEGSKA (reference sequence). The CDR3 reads CSAVGGLAGVQATGELFF. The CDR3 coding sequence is TGCAGTGCCGTAGGGGGACTAGCGGGAGTCCAGGCCACCGGGGAGCTGTTTTTT.

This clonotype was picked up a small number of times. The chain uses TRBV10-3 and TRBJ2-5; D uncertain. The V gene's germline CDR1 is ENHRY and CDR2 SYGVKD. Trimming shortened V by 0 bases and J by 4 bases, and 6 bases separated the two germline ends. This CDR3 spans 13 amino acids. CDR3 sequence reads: CAISESLAETQYF. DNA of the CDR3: TGTGCCATCAGTGAGTCTCTGGCAGAGACCCAGTACTTC.

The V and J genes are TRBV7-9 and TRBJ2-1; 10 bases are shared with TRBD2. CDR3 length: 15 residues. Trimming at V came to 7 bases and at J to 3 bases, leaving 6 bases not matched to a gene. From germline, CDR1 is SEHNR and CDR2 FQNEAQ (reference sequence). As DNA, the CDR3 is TGTGCCAGCACCTACGGACTAGCGGACTACAATGAGCAGTTCTTC. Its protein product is CASTYGLADYNEQFF.

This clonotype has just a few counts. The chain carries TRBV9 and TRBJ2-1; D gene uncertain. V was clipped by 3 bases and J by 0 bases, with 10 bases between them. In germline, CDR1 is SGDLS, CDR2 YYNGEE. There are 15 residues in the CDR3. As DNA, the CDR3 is TGTGCCAGCAGCGGCGGCCTGGGCTCCTACAATGAGCAGTTCTTC. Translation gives CASSGGLGSYNEQFF. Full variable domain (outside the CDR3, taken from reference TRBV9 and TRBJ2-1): DSGVTQTPKHLITATGQRVTLRCSPRSGDLSVYWYQQSLDQGLQFLIQYYNGEERAKGNILERFSAQQFPDLHSELNLSSLELGDSALYFCASSGGLGSYNEQFFGPGTRLTVL.

CDR3 coding DNA: TGTGCCAGCACCCGACAGGGGGCGTCGCATGGCTACACCTTC. Translating gives CASTRQGASHGYTF. V usage is TRBV6-1 and J usage is TRBJ1-2, with 10 bases that match TRBD1. J was trimmed by 6 bases and V by 7 bases; bases with no gene match: 8. Germline values: CDR1 MNHNS, CDR2 SASEGT. The CDR3 totals 14 residues.

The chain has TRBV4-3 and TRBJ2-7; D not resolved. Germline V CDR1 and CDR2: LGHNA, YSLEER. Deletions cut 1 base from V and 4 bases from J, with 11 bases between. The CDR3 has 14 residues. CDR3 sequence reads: CASSQVVGPYEQYF. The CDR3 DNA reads TGCGCCAGCAGCCAAGTAGTTGGGCCTTACGAGCAGTACTTC.

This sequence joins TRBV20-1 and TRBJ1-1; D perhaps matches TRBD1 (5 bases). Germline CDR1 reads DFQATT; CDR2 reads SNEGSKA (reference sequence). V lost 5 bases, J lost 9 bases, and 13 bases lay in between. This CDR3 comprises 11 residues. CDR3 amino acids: CSAGGGRKAFF. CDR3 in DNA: TGCAGTGCTGGGGGAGGGCGGAAAGCTTTCTTT.

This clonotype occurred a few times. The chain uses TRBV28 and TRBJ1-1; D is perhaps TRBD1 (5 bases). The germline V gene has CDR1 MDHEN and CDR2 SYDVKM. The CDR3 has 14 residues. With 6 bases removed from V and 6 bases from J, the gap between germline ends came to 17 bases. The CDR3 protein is CASRTGTQFPEAFF. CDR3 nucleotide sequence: TGTGCCAGCAGAACCGGGACCCAGTTCCCTGAAGCTTTCTTT. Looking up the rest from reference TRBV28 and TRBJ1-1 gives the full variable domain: DVKVTQSSRYLVKRTGEKVFLECVQDMDHENMFWYRQDPGLGLRLIYFSYDVKMKEKGDIPEGYSVSREKKERFSLILESASTNQTSMYLCASRTGTQFPEAFFGQGTRLTVV.